This is a list of T cell receptor beta chains from one sample in a study of shared clonotypes between healthy human individuals. Clones were sequenced by immunoSEQ multiplex PCR, and TCRdb holds only the in-frame ones, with some missing. Here the sample spans around 1.1 million clones, around 78% being singletons. The sequenced sample consisted of memory CD4+ T cells from PBMCs. Every receptor here comes from a man between 18 and 35 years old in good health. Some clones in this sample may be carry-over from other donors' samples. Each CDR3 is given with its conserved first and last residue. D genes are given only for firm matches. For some rows the clone size is stated as once, few or many, or as a class when expanded; others skip it.

v_gene	j_gene	abundance	d_gene	CDR3aa	CDR3nt
TRBV28	TRBJ1-2	NA	TRBD1	CASSLADRDHGYTF	TGTGCCAGCAGTTTGGCCGACAGGGATCATGGCTACACCTTC
TRBV30	TRBJ2-1	NA	NA	CAWSVGGAGEQFF	TGTGCCTGGAGTGTAGGGGGGGCCGGAGAGCAGTTCTTC
TRBV28	TRBJ2-7	NA	TRBD1	CASSQSRTGSYEQYF	TGTGCCAGCAGTCAATCGAGGACAGGGTCCTACGAGCAGTACTTC
TRBV28	TRBJ1-2	once	NA	CASSLMGGSINYGYTF	TGTGCCAGCAGTTTAATGGGAGGCTCTATCAACTATGGCTACACCTTC
TRBV15	TRBJ2-3	NA	TRBD1	CATSRGQARGDTQYF	TGTGCCACCAGCAGGGGACAGGCCCGCGGGGATACGCAGTATTTT
TRBV6-5	TRBJ1-4	NA	NA	CASSQGPGEKLFF	TGTGCCAGCAGCCAAGGACCCGGGGAAAAACTGTTTTTT
TRBV29-1	TRBJ2-3	NA	TRBD2	CSVAGGSTDTQYF	TGCAGCGTTGCGGGGGGGAGCACAGATACGCAGTATTTT
TRBV2	TRBJ2-7	NA	TRBD2	CASNMGLAGSSYEQYF	TGTGCCAGCAATATGGGACTAGCGGGGAGCTCCTACGAGCAGTACTTC
TRBV28	TRBJ2-1	NA	NA	CASVLEEQFF	TGTGCCAGCGTACTCGAGGAGCAGTTCTTC
TRBV28	TRBJ1-5	once	NA	CASSLEGRGRHNQPQHF	TGTGCCAGCAGCCTTGAGGGGCGTGGACGGCACAATCAGCCCCAGCATTTT
TRBV5-4	TRBJ2-7	NA	NA	CASSLEPGRHYEQYF	TGTGCCAGCAGCTTGGAGCCCGGAAGGCACTACGAGCAGTACTTC
TRBV7-3	TRBJ2-7	NA	NA	CASSLVDRSYEQYF	TGTGCCAGCAGCCTTGTGGACAGATCCTACGAGCAGTACTTC
TRBV7-2	TRBJ1-2	NA	NA	CASSDAVSGYGYTF	TGTGCCAGCAGCGACGCGGTCTCCGGCTATGGCTACACCTTC
TRBV7-9	TRBJ2-7	NA	TRBD2	CASSSLSTSGIQDF	TGTGCCAGCAGCTCCCTTTCGACTAGCGGTATACAAGACTTC
TRBV15	TRBJ2-7	NA	NA	CATSRDYGGEQYF	TGTGCCACCAGCAGAGATTATGGTGGAGAGCAGTACTTC
TRBV6-6	TRBJ1-5	NA	NA	CASSYRQTYSNQPQHF	TGTGCCAGCAGTTACAGGCAGACATATAGCAATCAGCCCCAGCATTTT
TRBV5-1	TRBJ2-2	NA	TRBD1	CASSPTGGSTGELFF	TGCGCCAGCAGCCCCACAGGGGGCAGCACCGGGGAGCTGTTTTTT
TRBV7-3	TRBJ2-3	NA	NA	CASSPDILGTQYF	TGTGCCAGCAGCCCAGACATACTTGGGACGCAGTATTTT
TRBV7-2	TRBJ1-1	NA	TRBD1	CASTKGQGTEAFF	TGTGCCAGCACCAAAGGACAGGGCACTGAAGCTTTCTTT
TRBV18	TRBJ2-7	few	NA	CASQGATSSYEQYF	TGTGCCAGCCAAGGGGCGACCAGCTCCTACGAGCAGTACTTC
TRBV28	TRBJ2-4	NA	NA	CASSLGQAKNIQYF	TGTGCCAGCAGTTTAGGACAGGCCAAAAACATTCAGTACTTC
TRBV5-1	TRBJ1-2	NA	NA	CASREVEGGVGYTF	TGCGCCAGCAGGGAAGTGGAGGGGGGAGTCGGCTACACCTTC
TRBV4-2	TRBJ2-7	NA	TRBD1	CASSQVAGGGYEQYF	TGTGCCAGCAGCCAAGTTGCAGGGGGCGGGTACGAGCAGTACTTC
TRBV6-1	TRBJ2-1	NA	NA	CASSEAGLPYNEQFF	TGTGCCAGCAGTGAAGCGGGCTTACCCTACAATGAGCAGTTCTTC
TRBV25-1	TRBJ2-3	NA	NA	CASSDIGGTDTQYF	TGTGCCAGCAGTGATATCGGGGGCACAGATACGCAGTATTTT
TRBV5-4	TRBJ2-5	NA	TRBD2	CASSLALAGVQETQYF	TGTGCCAGCAGCTTGGCCCTAGCGGGAGTTCAAGAGACCCAGTACTTC
TRBV28	TRBJ1-5	NA	NA	CASTWNRAHSNQPQHF	TGTGCCAGCACCTGGAACAGGGCGCATAGCAATCAGCCCCAGCATTTT
TRBV15	TRBJ2-7	many	NA	CATSRDEDEQYF	TGTGCCACCAGCAGAGATGAGGACGAGCAGTACTTC
TRBV19	TRBJ1-5	NA	NA	CASQNRSNQPQHF	TGTGCCAGCCAAAACCGTAGCAATCAGCCCCAGCATTTT
TRBV2	TRBJ2-2	few	NA	CASTPSGVVDTGELFF	TGTGCCAGCACCCCGTCGGGGGTCGTGGACACCGGGGAGCTGTTTTTT
TRBV30	TRBJ2-1	NA	TRBD2	CAWSPWTSGRGEDEQFF	TGTGCCTGGAGCCCTTGGACTAGCGGGAGGGGCGAGGATGAGCAGTTCTTC
TRBV27	TRBJ2-1	NA	TRBD2	CASSLFPSGNNEQFF	TGTGCCAGCAGTTTATTTCCTAGCGGGAACAATGAGCAGTTCTTC
TRBV6-4	TRBJ1-2	NA	TRBD1	CASSTGTGGKYGYTF	TGTGCCAGCAGCACCGGGACAGGGGGAAAGTATGGCTACACCTTC
TRBV6-5	TRBJ1-6	few	NA	CASTPGSSKSPLHF	TGTGCCAGCACCCCCGGGAGTAGTAAATCACCCCTCCACTTT
TRBV27	TRBJ2-5	NA	TRBD1	CASSLSKGGDRGQETQYF	TGTGCCAGCAGTTTATCTAAAGGCGGGGACAGGGGCCAAGAGACCCAGTACTTC
TRBV30	TRBJ1-4	NA	NA	CAWRMGGEKLFF	TGTGCCTGGAGGATGGGTGGTGAAAAACTGTTTTTT
TRBV18	TRBJ1-2	many	NA	CASSPDGSYGYTF	TGTGCCAGCTCTCCCGACGGCAGCTATGGCTACACCTTC
TRBV12-5	TRBJ2-1	NA	TRBD2	CASGLVFYGTRSYNEQFF	TGTGCTAGTGGTTTGGTATTTTATGGGACTAGGTCGTACAATGAGCAGTTCTTC
TRBV7-3	TRBJ2-7	NA	TRBD2	CASSLAGVNSYEQYF	TGTGCCAGCAGCTTAGCGGGAGTGAACTCCTACGAGCAGTACTTC
TRBV2	TRBJ1-1	few	NA	CASSVGGTRSEAFF	TGTGCCAGCAGTGTGGGGGGAACAAGGTCTGAAGCTTTCTTT
TRBV28	TRBJ2-2	NA	TRBD1	CASSRTGTGYTGELFF	TGTGCCAGCAGTCGAACCGGGACAGGATACACCGGGGAGCTGTTTTTT
TRBV25-1	TRBJ1-4	NA	NA	CASTGKANEKLFF	TGTGCCAGCACGGGGAAGGCTAATGAAAAACTGTTTTTT
TRBV5-4	TRBJ2-2	NA	TRBD2	CASSLGLAGTGELFF	TGTGCCAGCAGCTTGGGGCTAGCGGGCACCGGGGAGCTGTTTTTT
TRBV6-5	TRBJ1-1	NA	NA	CASSYSFRNTEAFF	TGTGCCAGCAGTTACTCGTTCAGGAACACTGAAGCTTTCTTT
TRBV5-1	TRBJ1-2	NA	NA	CASSDNTIANYGYTF	TGCGCCAGCAGCGATAACACGATAGCTAACTATGGCTACACCTTC
TRBV18	TRBJ1-1	NA	NA	CASSRTQGDTEAFF	TGTGCCAGCTCGAGGACACAAGGGGACACTGAAGCTTTCTTT
TRBV18	TRBJ2-1	NA	NA	CASSLWALNEQFF	TGTGCCAGCTCACTATGGGCCCTCAATGAGCAGTTCTTC
TRBV4-2	TRBJ1-1	NA	NA	CASSQEIGRLNTEAFF	TGTGCCAGCAGCCAAGAAATCGGCAGGCTTAACACTGAAGCTTTCTTT
TRBV7-2	TRBJ1-1	NA	NA	CASSLVEGVRTEAFF	TGTGCCAGCAGCTTAGTCGAGGGGGTAAGAACTGAAGCTTTCTTT
TRBV5-1	TRBJ1-1	once	NA	CASSARTANTEAFF	TGCGCCAGCAGCGCCCGGACAGCAAACACTGAAGCTTTCTTT
TRBV5-1	TRBJ1-4	few	NA	CASSLTVSSARKLFF	TGCGCCAGCAGCTTGACTGTAAGTTCGGCCCGAAAACTGTTTTTT
TRBV5-1	TRBJ2-7	NA	NA	CASSPGHPTPHEQYF	TGCGCCAGCAGCCCGGGACATCCCACCCCCCACGAGCAGTACTTC
TRBV7-8	TRBJ2-7	NA	NA	CASTPDSFSYEQYF	TGTGCCAGCACCCCGGACAGTTTTTCCTACGAGCAGTACTTC
TRBV5-1	TRBJ2-5	NA	TRBD2	CASSLGGTEETQYF	TGCGCCAGCAGCCTGGGGGGGACTGAAGAGACCCAGTACTTC
TRBV29-1	TRBJ1-4	NA	NA	CSVGRSATNEKLFF	TGCAGCGTAGGACGGTCTGCAACTAATGAAAAACTGTTTTTT
TRBV19	TRBJ1-1	NA	TRBD1	CASRIRGQWNTEAFF	TGTGCCAGTAGAATAAGGGGACAGTGGAACACTGAAGCTTTCTTT
TRBV18	TRBJ2-7	NA	NA	CASSSDGISYEQYF	TGTGCCAGCTCATCGGACGGAATCTCCTACGAGCAGTACTTC
TRBV5-8	TRBJ2-1	NA	NA	CASSFGRGDEQFF	TGTGCCAGCAGCTTCGGTAGGGGGGATGAGCAGTTCTTC
TRBV11-2	TRBJ2-7	NA	TRBD1	CASSLGGTGVYEQYF	TGTGCCAGCAGCTTAGGCGGGACAGGGGTGTACGAGCAGTACTTC
TRBV6-1	TRBJ1-3	NA	NA	CASSAAAAGYSGGTIYF	TGTGCCAGCAGTGCCGCCGCCGCAGGCTACTCGGGGGGCACCATATATTTT